The 27 T cell receptor beta chains presented below share a single source sample, sequenced in a study of blood T cell repertoires in COVID-19. TCRdb's copy holds only in-frame clones and misses some; the assay was immunoSEQ multiplex PCR. The sample has more than 140,000 clones, 80% to 90% seen once. Sequenced sample: peripheral blood. Receptors were obtained from a woman aged 55-70 years with acute or convalescent COVID-19.

The chain uses TRBV30 and TRBJ1-5; no reliable D call. The germline V gene encodes CDR1 GTSNPN and CDR2 SVGIG (reference sequence). The V end was cut by 0 bases, the J end by 3 bases, with 3 bases between. This CDR3 contains 12 residues. The CDR3 DNA reads TGTGCCTGGAGTGTTAACAATCAGCCCCAGCATTTT. This gives the protein CAWSVNNQPQHF.

This rearrangement joins TRBV7-3 to TRBJ2-6, with D unresolved. V shed 5 bases and J shed 0 bases, with 8 bases lying between them. The CDR3 has 15 residues. Germline assignment: CDR1 SGHTA and CDR2 FQGTGA. CDR3 residues: CASSRYISGANVLTF. The CDR3 DNA reads as TGTGCCAGCAGCCGTTACATCTCTGGGGCCAACGTCCTGACTTTC.

This sequence joins TRBV28 and TRBJ1-1; 8 bases are a match to TRBD1. The J segment lost 4 bases and the V segment lost 6 bases, leaving 10 bases of the junction unmatched. The CDR3 consists of 15 residues. From germline, CDR1 is MDHEN and CDR2 SYDVKM. CDR3 DNA: TGTGCCAGCAGACTCACTCAGGGGGCGGGCACTGAAGCTTTCTTT. It encodes CASRLTQGAGTEAFF. The full variable domain, rest sourced from reference TRBV28 and TRBJ1-1, is DVKVTQSSRYLVKRTGEKVFLECVQDMDHENMFWYRQDPGLGLRLIYFSYDVKMKEKGDIPEGYSVSREKKERFSLILESASTNQTSMYLCASRLTQGAGTEAFFGQGTRLTVV.

The V and J genes are TRBV4-1 and TRBJ2-1, with 8 bases identical to TRBD2. V was pared by 0 bases and J by 4 bases, with 2 bases of the junction left unmatched. The CDR3 runs to 15 residues. CDR1 and CDR2 (germline): MGHRA, YSYEKL. CDR3 in amino acids: CASSQEAGGYNEQFF. As DNA, the CDR3 is TGCGCCAGCAGCCAAGAGGCGGGGGGTTACAATGAGCAGTTCTTC.

The chain recombines TRBV11-2 with TRBJ1-5; 7 bases fit TRBD1. The CDR3 is made up of 15 amino acids. Germline V CDR1 and CDR2: SGHAT, FQNNGV. Trimming cost V 5 bases and J 4 bases; bases outside gene matches: 8. CDR3 nucleotides: TGTGCCAGCAGCACCGGGACAGTCCTGAATCAGCCCCAGCATTTT. Translated, it gives CASSTGTVLNQPQHF.

This chain joins TRBV11-3 and TRBJ2-4; the D is unclear. The CDR3 spans 15 residues. Germline V gene sequence: CDR1 SGHNT, CDR2 YENEEA. V was trimmed by 1 base and J by 0 bases, leaving 7 bases between them. The CDR3 loop is CASSLGVLAKNIQYF. CDR3 DNA sequence: TGTGCCAGCAGCTTAGGAGTTCTAGCCAAAAACATTCAGTACTTC.

The gene calls are TRBV30 and TRBJ2-5, with 11 bases matching TRBD2. CDR3 length: 15 residues. Germline V gives CDR1 GTSNPN, CDR2 SVGIG (reference sequence). The V gene end was trimmed by 0 bases and the J gene end by 5 bases; junction bases not matched to a gene: 5. The CDR3 here is CAWSVRLAGSETQYF. The CDR3, as DNA: TGTGCCTGGAGTGTACGACTAGCGGGGAGTGAGACCCAGTACTTC.

The rearrangement joins TRBV5-8 to TRBJ2-7; D is uncertain. Per germline, CDR1 SGHTS and CDR2 YDEGEE. This CDR3 comprises 13 residues. Trimming left V 0 bases short and J 6 bases short, with 10 bases between. The CDR3 DNA follows: TGTGCCAGCAGCTTGGTCAGGTCTCTCGAGCAGTACTTC. This encodes CASSLVRSLEQYF.

This clone was counted a few times. The chain recombines TRBV7-9 with TRBJ2-7; D gene unclear. CDR3 length: 12 residues. V dropped 1 base and J dropped 5 bases, with 6 bases sitting between them. The germline V gene encodes CDR1 SEHNR and CDR2 FQNEAQ (reference sequence). This CDR3 is CASSLGADEQYF. The CDR3 bases are TGTGCCAGCAGCTTAGGGGCAGACGAGCAGTACTTC.

The V gene is TRBV15, the J gene TRBJ1-4; 8 nucleotides match TRBD1. Trimming at V came to 3 bases and at J to 3 bases, leaving 0 bases not matched to a gene. In germline, CDR1 is LNHNV, CDR2 YYDKDF (reference sequence). There are 14 residues in the CDR3. The CDR3 sequence is CATSRDRANEKLFF. Written as DNA, the CDR3 is TGTGCCACCAGCAGGGACAGGGCTAATGAAAAACTGTTTTTT.

V and J are TRBV18 and TRBJ2-5; TRBD1 is a possible D gene (5 bases). In germline, CDR1 is KGHSH, CDR2 LQKENI. The CDR3 runs to 14 residues. V was trimmed by 2 bases and J by 2 bases, leaving 9 bases between them. For the CDR3, the DNA is TGTGCCAGCTCACCAAGGGCAGGGCAAGAGACCCAGTACTTC. The encoded protein is CASSPRAGQETQYF.

The rearrangement joins TRBV10-3 to TRBJ1-6; D gene ambiguous. Germline V gene data show CDR1 as ENHRY and CDR2 as SYGVKD. V was pared by 7 bases and J by 4 bases, with 11 bases between. The CDR3 is 14 residues long. In DNA, the CDR3 is TGTGCCATCATGGAACAGCTTTATAATTCACCCCTCCACTTT. The encoded protein is CAIMEQLYNSPLHF.

The rearrangement uses TRBV19 and TRBJ1-2; no definite D call. Germline CDR1 reads LNHDA; CDR2 reads SQIVND (reference sequence). CDR3 size: 15 residues. The V end was cut by 6 bases, the J end by 2 bases, with 16 bases between. The CDR3 loop is CASSPQRVANYGYTF. In nucleotides, the CDR3 is TGTGCCAGTAGCCCCCAGCGGGTCGCGAACTATGGCTACACCTTC.

This clone was seen once. The chain carries TRBV9 and TRBJ2-1, with D possibly being TRBD2 (6 bases). This CDR3 has 14 amino acids. CDR1 is SGDLS and CDR2 is YYNGEE in the germline V gene. Trimming took 2 bases from V and 2 from J, leaving 8 bases between them. DNA of the CDR3: TGTGCCAGCAGCGTGTCTAGCGCCTACAATGAGCAGTTCTTC. Its translation is CASSVSSAYNEQFF.

This chain joins TRBV30 and TRBJ1-3, with TRBD1 identical over 8 bases. Germline V gene data show CDR1 as GTSNPN and CDR2 as SVGIG (reference sequence). This CDR3 contains 16 residues. The J segment lost 8 bases and the V segment lost 2 bases, leaving 14 bases of the junction unmatched. The CDR3 is CAWSIRLRQGADTIYF. CDR3 nucleotide sequence: TGTGCCTGGAGTATCCGGCTTAGGCAGGGGGCAGACACCATATATTTT.

The chain carries TRBV18 and TRBJ2-1, with TRBD1 matching 8 bases. This CDR3 has 15 amino acids. Germline lookup yields CDR1 KGHSH and CDR2 LQKENI. V dropped 3 bases and J dropped 2; count of bases not matched to a gene: 3. CDR3 amino acids: CASSPAQGAYNEQFF. In nucleotides, the CDR3 is TGTGCCAGCTCACCGGCACAGGGGGCCTACAATGAGCAGTTCTTC.

This sequence joins TRBV3-1 (or the pseudogene TRBV3-2) and TRBJ2-3; TRBD2 aligns across 12 bases. Germline V gene sequence: CDR1 LGHDT, CDR2 YNNKEL (reference sequence). This CDR3 contains 17 residues. The J segment lost 5 bases and the V segment lost 5 bases, leaving 11 bases of the junction unmatched. CDR3 nucleotide sequence: TGTGCCAGCAGCATTCGGACTAGCGGGGTTTTTGGAGATACGCAGTATTTT. Translation gives CASSIRTSGVFGDTQYF.

V gene TRBV11-3 combines with J gene TRBJ2-1; 7 nucleotides agree with TRBD2. The germline V gene has CDR1 SGHNT and CDR2 YENEEA. This CDR3 is built from 16 residues. Losses at the gene ends were 0 bases for V and 8 bases for J; bases not matched to a gene: 10. For the CDR3, the DNA is TGTGCCAGCAGCTTAGAGGGGAGGGCGCCTAGCTATGAGCAGTTCTTC. It yields the protein CASSLEGRAPSYEQFF.

This chain uses TRBV7-9 with TRBJ2-2; D might be TRBD1 (5 bases). This CDR3 comprises 14 residues. The germline CDR1 and CDR2 sequences are SEHNR and FQNEAQ (reference sequence). Deletions cut 4 bases from V and 2 bases from J, with 8 bases between. CDR3 DNA: TGTGCCAGCAGCTCGACAGCAAACACCGGGGAGCTGTTTTTT. Its translation is CASSSTANTGELFF.

This sequence joins TRBV9 and TRBJ2-5; D perhaps matches TRBD2 (6 bases). Germline V gene lookup returns CDR1 SGDLS and CDR2 YYNGEE. The length of the CDR3 is 13 residues. Trimming took off 5 bases at V and 5 bases at J, with 13 bases between the two ends. CDR3 region: CASSGWGEETQYF. The CDR3 region has the DNA TGTGCCAGCAGTGGTTGGGGGGAGGAGACCCAGTACTTC.

The chain combines TRBV18 with TRBJ1-5; D gene unclear. This CDR3 comprises 13 residues. Looked up from germline, CDR1 is KGHSH and CDR2 is LQKENI. V lost 3 bases to trimming and J lost 7 bases, with 10 bases between them. CDR3 in DNA: TGTGCCAGCTCACCCGAGACAAAACAGCCCCAGCATTTT. This codes for CASSPETKQPQHF.

V gene TRBV11-3 combines with J gene TRBJ2-3, with 14 nucleotides matching TRBD2. Germline CDR1 is SGHNT and CDR2 is YENEEA. The junction had 4 bases not matched to a gene; V was cut back by 5 bases and J by 3 bases. There are 16 residues in the CDR3. CDR3 DNA sequence: TGTGCCAGCAGCGCAGGGACTAGCGGGAGAACAGATACGCAGTATTTT. Protein product: CASSAGTSGRTDTQYF.

Here the CDR3 reads CASRARQGGNTEAFF. DNA for the CDR3: TGTGCCAGCAGGGCGAGACAGGGTGGGAACACTGAAGCTTTCTTT. This chain joins TRBV28 and TRBJ1-1; TRBD1 aligns across 7 bases. Looked up from germline, CDR1 is MDHEN and CDR2 is SYDVKM. This CDR3 region has 15 residues. V was pared by 6 bases and J by 1 base, with 8 bases of the junction left unmatched.

This clone has just a few counts. The chain has TRBV6-5 and TRBJ2-1; no definite D call. This CDR3 has 13 residues. Per germline, CDR1 MNHEY and CDR2 SVGAGI. V shed 0 bases and J shed 5 bases, with 5 bases lying between them. The CDR3 is CASSYSRDNEQFF. CDR3 nucleotide sequence: TGTGCCAGCAGTTACTCTCGGGACAATGAGCAGTTCTTC.

The chain carries TRBV6-5 and TRBJ1-3, with D maybe TRBD1 (5 bases). V was cut by 0 bases and J by 5 bases, with 5 bases left in between. Germline CDR1 and CDR2: MNHEY and SVGAGI. This CDR3 has 13 amino acids. CDR3 in DNA: TGTGCCAGCAGTTACTCGGGGCGAAACACCATATATTTT. It encodes CASSYSGRNTIYF.

V usage is TRBV7-2 and J usage is TRBJ1-2; 8 bases agree with TRBD1. Germline V gene sequence: CDR1 SGHTA, CDR2 FQGNSA. The CDR3 length is 17 residues. The junction had 12 bases not matched to a gene; V was cut back by 2 bases and J by 4 bases. CDR3 loop: CASSLTSTGQGSYGYTF. The DNA for the CDR3 is TGTGCCAGCAGCTTAACTTCTACTGGACAGGGAAGCTATGGCTACACCTTC.

The V gene is TRBV7-9, the J gene TRBJ2-1, with 11 bases identical to TRBD2. The CDR3 runs 15 residues. Trimming took 4 bases from V and 10 from J; bases not matched to a gene: 9. Germline V lookup: CDR1 SEHNR, CDR2 FQNEAQ (reference sequence). CDR3 nucleotides: TGTGCCAGCAGCTCGGGACTAGCGGAGGTAGAAGAGCAGTTCTTC. It encodes CASSSGLAEVEEQFF.